The 27 T cell receptor beta chains in this list originate from one sample, sequenced in a study of shared clonotypes between healthy human individuals. Some clones are missing from TCRdb's copy, which holds only in-frame ones; the method was immunoSEQ multiplex PCR. The sample lists 2,500,000 or so clones, around nine tenths occurring once. The sample consisted of naive CD4+ T cells sorted from blood. Noted subset: CD45RA+ positively selected. The receptors here all came from a man aged 18 to 30 in good health.

The rearrangement links TRBV19 to TRBJ2-1; the D gene is possibly TRBD2 (6 bases). The germline CDR1 and CDR2 sequences are LNHDA and SQIVND (reference sequence). The CDR3 totals 13 residues. V was pared by 0 bases and J by 6 bases, with 6 bases between. The CDR3 loop reads CASSIEGGNEQFF. The CDR3 region has the DNA TGTGCCAGTAGTATAGAGGGGGGCAATGAGCAGTTCTTC.

The CDR3 nucleotides read TGTGCCAGCAGCTTGGACAGGACGTACGAAAAACTGTTTTTT. This encodes CASSLDRTYEKLFF. The chain combines TRBV5-4 with TRBJ1-4; perhaps TRBD1 as D (5 bases). V shed 0 bases and J shed 8 bases, with 11 bases lying between them. Germline loops: CDR1 SGHNT, CDR2 YYREEE (reference sequence). This CDR3 contains 14 residues.

The rearrangement joins TRBV7-9 to TRBJ1-4, with 10 nucleotides matching TRBD1. The CDR3 loop spans 19 amino acids. V gave up 4 bases and J gave up 7 bases; unmatched junction bases: 18. Germline lookup yields CDR1 SEHNR and CDR2 FQNEAQ (reference sequence). CDR3 loop: CASSSPGQGPRGRSEKLFF. The CDR3 DNA reads as TGTGCCAGCAGCTCTCCGGGACAGGGGCCCAGGGGCCGATCTGAAAAACTGTTTTTT.

This chain connects TRBV5-1 to TRBJ2-5; a weak D match, TRBD1 (6 bases). The V gene lost 3 bases and the J gene lost 2 bases, with 14 bases spanning the gap. Germline V gene data show CDR1 as SGHRS and CDR2 as YFSETQ. This CDR3 contains 15 residues. Written as DNA, the CDR3 is TGCGCCAGCAGCTGGGACAATTTAAGACAAGAGACCCAGTACTTC. Its protein is CASSWDNLRQETQYF.

The chain links TRBV5-1 to TRBJ1-6, with no clear D. This CDR3 is built from 16 residues. V lost 1 base and J 1 base, leaving 9 bases between the germline ends. Per the germline V gene, CDR1 is SGHRS and CDR2 is YFSETQ. Here the CDR3 DNA reads TGCGCCAGCAGCTTGAGGCGGGGATCCTATAATTCACCCCTCCACTTT. Translation: CASSLRRGSYNSPLHF.

The chain joins TRBV7-9 to TRBJ1-1, with a tentative D call TRBD1 (6 bases). Germline CDR1 SEHNR, CDR2 FQNEAQ (reference sequence). Trimming pared 2 bases from V and 1 base from J, leaving 11 bases between. The CDR3 covers 15 residues. In DNA, the CDR3 is TGTGCCAGCAGCTTACGACTGGACAGGAACACTGAAGCTTTCTTT. Translating gives CASSLRLDRNTEAFF.

The V and J genes are TRBV5-4 and TRBJ1-1; 7 bases map to TRBD1. Germline trimming cut 0 bases from V and 11 bases from J; bases unmatched to any gene: 19. CDR1 SGHNT and CDR2 YYREEE come from the germline V gene (reference sequence). This CDR3 region has 17 residues. The CDR3 sequence is CASSLARQGGVGPDAFF. The DNA of the CDR3 is TGTGCCAGCAGCTTGGCCCGACAGGGAGGGGTGGGTCCGGATGCTTTCTTT.

The CDR3 protein is CASSESGGILPYNEQFF. In nucleotides, the CDR3 is TGTGCCAGCAGTGAATCCGGGGGGATTCTCCCCTACAATGAGCAGTTCTTC. The chain carries TRBV6-1 and TRBJ2-1; TRBD2 matches at 7 bases. CDR1 and CDR2 from the germline V gene are MNHNS and SASEGT. The CDR3 covers 17 residues. The trim removed 2 bases at V and 2 bases at J, leaving 9 bases unmatched.

This sequence joins TRBV7-2 and TRBJ2-3, with 7 bases identical to TRBD2. This CDR3 spans 15 amino acids. V lost 1 base and J lost 4; bases outside the gene matches: 5. CDR1 SGHTA and CDR2 FQGNSA come from the germline V gene. This CDR3 reads CASSLGGSGPDTQYF. DNA for the CDR3: TGTGCCAGCAGCTTAGGCGGGAGTGGGCCAGATACGCAGTATTTT.

About this clone: The sample carries other DNA sequences with the same CDR3. CDR3: CASSGENQPQHF. The CDR3 DNA reads as TGTGCCAGCAGTGGGGAAAATCAGCCCCAGCATTTT. V usage is TRBV2 and J usage is TRBJ1-5, with D hard to call. The CDR3 length is 12 residues. V was cut by 4 bases and J by 4 bases, with 5 bases left in between. The germline V gene has CDR1 SNHLY and CDR2 FYNNEI.

The chain uses TRBV7-2 and TRBJ1-2; unclear D gene. Looked up from germline, CDR1 is SGHTA and CDR2 is FQGNSA. This CDR3 contains 16 residues. V dropped 1 base and J dropped 0 bases, with 12 bases sitting between them. The CDR3 DNA sequence: TGTGCCAGCAGCTTAGGCCTGACACCTACTAACTATGGCTACACCTTC. Protein: CASSLGLTPTNYGYTF.

This clone was found a few times. The chain's CDR3 is CASSRTGGPNTEAFF. The CDR3 coding sequence is TGTGCCAGCAGTAGAACGGGGGGCCCGAACACTGAAGCTTTCTTT. The chain combines TRBV2 with TRBJ1-1; a weak D match, TRBD1 (6 bases). From germline, CDR1 is SNHLY and CDR2 FYNNEI. There are 15 residues in the CDR3. V was clipped by 5 bases and J by 1 base, with 14 bases between them.

The chain links TRBV6-5 to TRBJ2-1; D not certain. This CDR3 spans 12 amino acids. The ends were cut back, 8 bases at V and 4 bases at J, with 9 bases in the middle. Germline V gives CDR1 MNHEY, CDR2 SVGAGI. The CDR3 sequence: CASGRPYNEQFF. DNA of the CDR3: TGTGCCAGCGGACGACCGTACAATGAGCAGTTCTTC.

This rearrangement joins TRBV6-5 to TRBJ2-7; 9 nucleotides match TRBD2. The CDR3 length is 16 residues. The J segment lost 2 bases and the V segment lost 0 bases, leaving 5 bases of the junction unmatched. Per germline, CDR1 MNHEY and CDR2 SVGAGI. Here the CDR3 reads CASSYSRLAEAYEQYF. The CDR3 DNA reads as TGTGCCAGCAGTTACTCAAGACTAGCGGAGGCCTACGAGCAGTACTTC.

The chain couples TRBV6-5 to TRBJ2-5; 9 nucleotides line up with TRBD2. From germline, CDR1 is MNHEY and CDR2 SVGAGI. V dropped 7 bases and J dropped 5; count of bases not matched to a gene: 8. The CDR3 consists of 14 residues. The CDR3 bases are TGTGCCAGCACCCCGGGACTAGCATCCGAGACCCAGTACTTC. Translated: CASTPGLASETQYF.

This rearrangement joins TRBV5-6 to TRBJ2-7; TRBD1 is a possible D gene (6 bases). This CDR3 has 15 amino acids. The V and J ends lost 4 bases and 3 bases respectively, with 17 bases between them. Germline V gene sequence: CDR1 SGHDT, CDR2 YYEEEE. CDR3: CASSANRDAIYEQYF. The CDR3 DNA is TGTGCCAGCAGCGCTAACAGGGACGCCATCTACGAGCAGTACTTC.

The count of this clone is one. Additional DNA sequences in this sample encode the identical CDR3. CDR3 residues: CAISELAGGEQYF. In DNA form, the CDR3 reads TGTGCCATCAGTGAACTAGCGGGGGGCGAGCAGTACTTC. This chain links TRBV10-3 with TRBJ2-7; 12 nucleotides match TRBD2. The CDR3 totals 13 residues. Trimming took 3 bases from V and 6 from J; bases not matched to a gene: 0. Per germline, CDR1 ENHRY and CDR2 SYGVKD.

This chain connects TRBV5-4 to TRBJ2-7, with D tentatively TRBD1 (6 bases). This CDR3 is 17 amino acids long. Germline V CDR1 and CDR2: SGHNT, YYREEE (reference sequence). V was trimmed by 2 bases and J by 5 bases, leaving 23 bases between them. The CDR3 loop is CASSFSTGQSHSHEQYF. In DNA form, the CDR3 reads TGTGCCAGCAGCTTCTCGACAGGCCAGTCTCATTCCCACGAGCAGTACTTC.

The V gene is TRBV15, the J gene TRBJ1-5, with TRBD1 matching over 8 bases. CDR3 length: 17 amino acids. The ends lost 4 bases at V and 0 bases at J; junction bases unmatched: 8. Germline CDR1 LNHNV, CDR2 YYDKDF (reference sequence). The CDR3 protein is CATSKAGGSVSNQPQHF. CDR3 DNA sequence: TGTGCCACCAGCAAGGCAGGGGGCTCCGTTAGCAATCAGCCCCAGCATTTT.

This chain links TRBV15 with TRBJ1-3; D ambiguous. The CDR3 consists of 16 residues. The V gene's germline CDR1 is LNHNV and CDR2 YYDKDF (reference sequence). Trimming left V 4 bases short and J 0 bases short, with 13 bases between. CDR3 nucleotides: TGTGCCACCAGCAAGGCCCTAGACCTCTCTGGAAACACCATATATTTT. Its protein is CATSKALDLSGNTIYF.

The chain links TRBV5-6 to TRBJ1-4, with D unclear. The CDR3 loop spans 16 amino acids. V lost 4 bases and J 5 bases, leaving 18 bases between the germline ends. Germline V gene data show CDR1 as SGHDT and CDR2 as YYEEEE. Written as DNA, the CDR3 is TGTGCCAGCAGCCAAATCCCGTGGGATAAGAATGAAAAACTGTTTTTT. It encodes CASSQIPWDKNEKLFF.

The rearrangement joins TRBV11-2 to TRBJ1-2; perhaps TRBD1 as D (6 bases). The germline CDR1 and CDR2 sequences are SGHAT and FQNNGV. Trimming removed 2 bases from V and 0 bases from J, with 13 bases in between. CDR3 size: 16 residues. The CDR3 here is CASSLTIGQTNYGYTF. In nucleotides, the CDR3 is TGTGCCAGCAGCTTAACGATTGGACAGACTAACTATGGCTACACCTTC. Using reference TRBV11-2 and TRBJ1-2 for the parts outside the CDR3, the full variable domain is EAGVAQSPRYKIIEKRQSVAFWCNPISGHATLYWYQQILGQGPKLLIQFQNNGVVDDSQLPKDRFSAERLKGVDSTLKIQPAKLEDSAVYLCASSLTIGQTNYGYTFGSGTRLTVV.

V usage is TRBV5-1 and J usage is TRBJ2-7; perhaps TRBD1 as D (5 bases). From germline, CDR1 is SGHRS and CDR2 YFSETQ. V lost 7 bases, J lost 3 bases, and 17 bases lay in between. The CDR3 runs 14 residues. CDR3 amino acids: CASRPDTSYYEQYF. Written as DNA, the CDR3 is TGCGCCAGCCGACCGGACACCAGTTACTACGAGCAGTACTTC. The variable domain in full, completed from reference TRBV5-1 and TRBJ2-7, reads KAGVTQTPRYLIKTRGQQVTLSCSPISGHRSVSWYQQTPGQGLQFLFEYFSETQRNKGNFPGRFSGRQFSNSRSEMNVSTLELGDSALYLCASRPDTSYYEQYFGPGTRLTVT.

The CDR3 reads CASSGRLAGVGHEQFF. The CDR3 DNA is TGTGCCAGTAGTGGTCGACTAGCGGGAGTCGGGCATGAGCAGTTCTTC. V gene TRBV19 combines with J gene TRBJ2-1; 12 nucleotides align to TRBD2. CDR1 and CDR2 (germline): LNHDA, SQIVND (reference sequence). The V segment lost 5 bases and the J segment 8 bases; nucleotides outside the gene matches: 10. This CDR3 region has 16 residues.

V usage is TRBV5-5 and J usage is TRBJ2-7; maybe TRBD1 (5 bases). CDR1 and CDR2 from the germline V gene are SGHKS and YYEKEE (reference sequence). V lost 0 bases, J lost 3 bases, and 13 bases lay in between. The CDR3 consists of 15 residues. CDR3 sequence (DNA): TGTGCCAGCAGCTTGGCTACAGGTTTGGGCTACGAGCAGTACTTC. It is translated as CASSLATGLGYEQYF.

The chain joins TRBV5-1 to TRBJ2-5; TRBD2 matches 14 bases. The CDR3 consists of 17 residues. Germline CDR1 is SGHRS and CDR2 is YFSETQ. V was clipped by 0 bases and J by 3 bases; unmatched bases: 4. The CDR3 reads CASSLAMTSGGEETQYF. In DNA form, the CDR3 reads TGCGCCAGCAGCTTGGCCATGACTAGCGGGGGGGAAGAGACCCAGTACTTC.

This clone was picked up one time. The rearrangement uses TRBV6-6 and TRBJ1-2, with D uncertain. V was clipped by 4 bases and J by 5 bases, with 14 bases between them. The CDR3 loop spans 14 amino acids. The V gene's germline CDR1 is MNHNY and CDR2 SVGAGI (reference sequence). Here the CDR3 DNA reads TGTGCCAGCAGTTCCCTGTCAGGTTCTTATGGCTACACCTTC. Amino acid sequence: CASSSLSGSYGYTF.